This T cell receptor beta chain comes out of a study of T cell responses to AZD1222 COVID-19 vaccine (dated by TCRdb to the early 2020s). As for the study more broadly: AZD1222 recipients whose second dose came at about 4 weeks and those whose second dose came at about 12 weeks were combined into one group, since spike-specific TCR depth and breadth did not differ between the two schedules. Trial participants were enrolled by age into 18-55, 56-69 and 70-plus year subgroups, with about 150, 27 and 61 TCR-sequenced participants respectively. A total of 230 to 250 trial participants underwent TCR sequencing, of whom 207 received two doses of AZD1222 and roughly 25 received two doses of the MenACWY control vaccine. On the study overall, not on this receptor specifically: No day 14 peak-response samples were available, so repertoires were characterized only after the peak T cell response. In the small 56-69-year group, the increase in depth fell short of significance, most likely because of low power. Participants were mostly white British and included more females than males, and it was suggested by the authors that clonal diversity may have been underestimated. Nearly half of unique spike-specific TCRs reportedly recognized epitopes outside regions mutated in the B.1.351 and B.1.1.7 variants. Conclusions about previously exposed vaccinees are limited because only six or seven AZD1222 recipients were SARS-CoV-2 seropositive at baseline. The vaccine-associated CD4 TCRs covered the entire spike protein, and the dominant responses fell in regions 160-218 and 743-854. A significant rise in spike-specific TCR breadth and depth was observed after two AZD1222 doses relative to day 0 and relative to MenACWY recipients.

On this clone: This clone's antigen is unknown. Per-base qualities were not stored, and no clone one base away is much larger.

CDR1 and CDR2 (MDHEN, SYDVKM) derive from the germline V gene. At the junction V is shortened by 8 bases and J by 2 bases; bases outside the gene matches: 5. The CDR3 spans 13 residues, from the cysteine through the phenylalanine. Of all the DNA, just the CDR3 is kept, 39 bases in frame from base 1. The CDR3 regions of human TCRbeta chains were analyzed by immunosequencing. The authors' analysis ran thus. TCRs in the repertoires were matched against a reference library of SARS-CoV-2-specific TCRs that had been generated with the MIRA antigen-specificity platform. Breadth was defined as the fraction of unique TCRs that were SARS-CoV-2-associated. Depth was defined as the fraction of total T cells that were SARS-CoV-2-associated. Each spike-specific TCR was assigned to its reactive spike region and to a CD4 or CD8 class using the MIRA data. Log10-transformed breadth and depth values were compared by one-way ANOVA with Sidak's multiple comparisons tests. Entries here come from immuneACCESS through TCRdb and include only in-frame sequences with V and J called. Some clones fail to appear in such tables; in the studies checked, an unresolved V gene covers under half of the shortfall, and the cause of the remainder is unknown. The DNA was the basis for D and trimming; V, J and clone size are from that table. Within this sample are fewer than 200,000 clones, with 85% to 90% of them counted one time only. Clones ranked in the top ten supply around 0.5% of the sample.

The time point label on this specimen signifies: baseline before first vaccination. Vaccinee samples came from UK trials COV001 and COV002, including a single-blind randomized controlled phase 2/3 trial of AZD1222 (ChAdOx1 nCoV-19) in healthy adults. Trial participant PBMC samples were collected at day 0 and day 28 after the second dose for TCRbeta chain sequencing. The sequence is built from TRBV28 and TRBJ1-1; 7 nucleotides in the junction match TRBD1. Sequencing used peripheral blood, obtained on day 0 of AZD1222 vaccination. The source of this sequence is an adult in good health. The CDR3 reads CASGGQINTEAFF. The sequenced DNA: TGTGCCAGCGGGGGACAGATAAACACTGAAGCTTTCTTT.